The next 18 T cell receptor beta chains were all read from a single sample in a study of blood T cell repertoires in COVID-19 (dated by TCRdb to about 2020). To prepare the library, the immunoSEQ multiplex PCR assay was applied. TCRdb re-hosts the immuneACCESS table, in-frame sequences only. Its copies lack some clones; in the studies checked, an unresolved V gene accounts for under half of them, and the cause for the rest is not known. Here the sample has around 70,000 clones; roughly 91% occur a single time. The ten largest clones represent about a tenth of the sample. What was sequenced was peripheral blood. The receptors originated from a woman under 30 with acute or convalescent COVID-19.

The V call is TRBV27, the J call TRBJ2-1, with 9 bases lining up with TRBD2. Trimming took 2 bases from V and 7 from J; bases not matched to a gene: 18. The CDR3 covers 19 residues. CDR1 and CDR2 (germline): MNHEY, SMNVEV (reference sequence). CDR3 in amino acids: CASSLMAGGPEKPPNEQFF. CDR3 nucleotides: TGTGCCAGCAGTTTAATGGCGGGGGGGCCCGAAAAGCCCCCGAATGAGCAGTTCTTC.

There are a few counts of this clone. The chain links TRBV5-6 to TRBJ1-2; D is uncertain. The V gene's germline CDR1 is SGHDT and CDR2 YYEEEE. This CDR3 is 15 amino acids long. V was trimmed by 4 bases and J by 4 bases, leaving 17 bases between them. The CDR3 DNA is TGTGCCAGCAGCCCCTCACTAGGGCCGCTCTATGGCTACACCTTC. This encodes CASSPSLGPLYGYTF.

The V gene is TRBV11-2, the J gene TRBJ2-7; 7 positions agree with TRBD2. The germline V gene encodes CDR1 SGHAT and CDR2 FQNNGV. V was pared by 1 base and J by 6 bases, with 9 bases of the junction left unmatched. There are 15 residues in the CDR3. This chain's CDR3 is CASSLVRTSRGEQYF. In nucleotides, the CDR3 is TGTGCCAGCAGCTTAGTAAGGACTAGTCGTGGCGAGCAGTACTTC.

The rearrangement joins TRBV6-7 to TRBJ1-4, with TRBD1 matching over 9 bases. TRBV6-7 is classed as an ORF, of uncertain function. This CDR3 region has 14 residues. Trimming removed 5 bases from V and 7 bases from J; junction bases left unmatched: 5. This chain's CDR3 is CASSATGQGEKLFF. The DNA of the CDR3 is TGTGCCAGCAGTGCCACGGGACAGGGTGAAAAACTGTTTTTT.

The chain uses TRBV6-5 and TRBJ1-6, with TRBD1 matching over 8 bases. This CDR3 is 15 amino acids long. Germline CDR1 MNHEY, CDR2 SVGAGI. Losses at the gene ends were 7 bases for V and 10 bases for J; bases not matched to a gene: 12. DNA for the CDR3: TGTGCCAGCATGCTCAACGGACAGGGAGGATCACCCCTCCACTTT. Translation gives CASMLNGQGGSPLHF.

V is TRBV28 and J is TRBJ1-3; D uncertain. With 5 bases removed from V and 0 bases from J, the gap between germline ends came to 14 bases. CDR1 and CDR2 from the germline V gene are MDHEN and SYDVKM. The CDR3 totals 16 residues. CDR3 sequence (DNA): TGTGCCAGCAGTCCCCCGACGGACTACTCTGGAAACACCATATATTTT. Protein sequence: CASSPPTDYSGNTIYF. The full variable domain, rest sourced from reference TRBV28 and TRBJ1-3, is DVKVTQSSRYLVKRTGEKVFLECVQDMDHENMFWYRQDPGLGLRLIYFSYDVKMKEKGDIPEGYSVSREKKERFSLILESASTNQTSMYLCASSPPTDYSGNTIYFGEGSWLTVV.

The chain joins TRBV1 to TRBJ2-1; the tabulated D call, TRBD1, remains unverified against the DNA. TRBV1 is shown as a pseudogene. This CDR3 is built from 16 residues. CDR3 protein: CTSSQRQASSYNEQFF. The CDR3 nucleotides are TGCACCAGCAGCCAAAGACAGGCAAGCTCCTACAATGAGCAGTTCTTC.

The rearrangement links TRBV28 to TRBJ1-5; 10 bases align to TRBD1. Per germline, CDR1 MDHEN and CDR2 SYDVKM. V trimming: 6 bases; J trimming: 4 bases; junction bases outside the gene matches: 12. CDR3 size: 17 residues. The CDR3 reads CASSKPGQGTANQPQHF. DNA for the CDR3: TGTGCCAGCAGCAAACCGGGACAGGGGACGGCAAATCAGCCCCAGCATTTT.

This chain connects TRBV4-2 to TRBJ1-1; D is undetermined. Germline values: CDR1 LGHNA, CDR2 YNFKEQ. V was cut by 4 bases and J by 4 bases, with 7 bases left in between. CDR3 length: 12 residues. CDR3 sequence reads: CASSLVGTEAFF. CDR3 nucleotides: TGTGCCAGCAGCCTCGTCGGCACTGAAGCTTTCTTT.

This chain connects TRBV5-4 to TRBJ2-3; the D gene is possibly TRBD1 (5 bases). V dropped 3 bases and J dropped 3 bases, with 11 bases sitting between them. In germline, CDR1 is SGHNT, CDR2 YYREEE (reference sequence). There are 14 residues in the CDR3. CDR3 nucleotide sequence: TGTGCCAGCAGCTATATGGCAGGGACAGATACGCAGTATTTT. This gives the protein CASSYMAGTDTQYF.

This clone appeared once. The chain joins TRBV2 to TRBJ2-3; TRBD2 might be the D (7 bases). Germline V CDR1 and CDR2: SNHLY, FYNNEI. There are 13 residues in the CDR3. Trimming stripped 3 bases from V and 6 bases from J, with 10 bases between. The CDR3 bases are TGTGCCAGCAGTGAGGGGGGGCCGGATACGCAGTATTTT. It translates to CASSEGGPDTQYF. The whole variable domain, remainder taken from reference TRBV2 and TRBJ2-3, is EPEVTQTPSHQVTQMGQEVILRCVPISNHLYFYWYRQILGQKVEFLVSFYNNEISEKSEIFDDQFSVERPDGSNFTLKIRSTKLEDSAMYFCASSEGGPDTQYFGPGTRLTVL.

This chain connects TRBV6-6 to TRBJ2-2, with D perhaps matching TRBD2 (6 bases). Per germline, CDR1 MNHNY and CDR2 SVGAGI (reference sequence). Trimming left V 5 bases short and J 0 bases short, with 13 bases between. The CDR3 consists of 16 residues. CDR3 DNA sequence: TGTGCCAGCAGTCGATGGACTACTACGAACACCGGGGAGCTGTTTTTT. Translation: CASSRWTTTNTGELFF.

The chain links TRBV29-1 to TRBJ1-2, with TRBD1 identical over 10 bases. CDR3 length equals 16 residues. With 4 bases clipped from V and 4 bases from J, the junction kept 12 bases outside the gene matches. Germline CDR1 is SQVTM and CDR2 is ANQGSEA. The CDR3 nucleotides read TGCAGCGTTGTGGGAGACGACAGGGGGCCGACCTATGGCTACACCTTC. Translation gives CSVVGDDRGPTYGYTF.

This clone was seen a single time. The chain recombines TRBV29-1 with TRBJ2-3, with 13 bases aligning to TRBD2. J was trimmed by 4 bases and V by 3 bases; bases with no gene match: 4. Germline V CDR1 and CDR2: SQVTM, ANQGSEA. This CDR3 has 15 amino acids. This CDR3 reads CSVERTSGSPDTQYF. CDR3 bases: TGCAGCGTTGAGCGGACTAGCGGGAGTCCAGATACGCAGTATTTT.

The chain combines TRBV4-3 with TRBJ2-1; no firm D call. The V end was cut by 1 base, the J end by 9 bases, with 13 bases between. The V gene's germline CDR1 is LGHNA and CDR2 YSLEER. The CDR3 runs 14 residues. The CDR3 bases are TGCGCCAGCAGCCAAGCCCCGCTAGATGCTGAGCAGTTCTTC. The encoded protein is CASSQAPLDAEQFF.

The chain recombines TRBV7-9 with TRBJ2-3; D is unclear. V was shortened by 5 bases and J by 4 bases, with 16 bases between the two germline ends. This CDR3 spans 15 amino acids. Germline CDR1 reads SEHNR; CDR2 reads FQNEAQ (reference sequence). The CDR3 DNA reads as TGTGCCAGCAGCCAGTCGTCGTCCTTCGCAGATACGCAGTATTTT. This codes for CASSQSSSFADTQYF.

The CDR3 DNA follows: TGTGCCAGCAGCCCGCAGACAGCCACCCCTGGAAACACCATATATTTT. It codes for CASSPQTATPGNTIYF. The chain recombines TRBV4-2 with TRBJ1-3, with TRBD1 as a possible D gene (5 bases). The germline V and J ends were trimmed by 4 bases and 2 bases, with 15 bases remaining between them. The CDR3 has 16 amino acids. CDR1 is LGHNA and CDR2 is YNFKEQ in the germline V gene.

The chain's CDR3 is CASSQVPLGQGSWGETQYF. The CDR3 DNA reads as TGTGCCAGCAGCCAAGTGCCGTTAGGCCAGGGCTCTTGGGGAGAGACCCAGTACTTC. The chain carries TRBV3-1 (or the pseudogene TRBV3-2) and TRBJ2-5, with D possibly matching TRBD1 (5 bases). V was shortened by 1 base and J by 4 bases, with 25 bases between the two germline ends. The germline V gene has CDR1 LGHDT and CDR2 YNNKEL (reference sequence). The CDR3 has 19 amino acids.